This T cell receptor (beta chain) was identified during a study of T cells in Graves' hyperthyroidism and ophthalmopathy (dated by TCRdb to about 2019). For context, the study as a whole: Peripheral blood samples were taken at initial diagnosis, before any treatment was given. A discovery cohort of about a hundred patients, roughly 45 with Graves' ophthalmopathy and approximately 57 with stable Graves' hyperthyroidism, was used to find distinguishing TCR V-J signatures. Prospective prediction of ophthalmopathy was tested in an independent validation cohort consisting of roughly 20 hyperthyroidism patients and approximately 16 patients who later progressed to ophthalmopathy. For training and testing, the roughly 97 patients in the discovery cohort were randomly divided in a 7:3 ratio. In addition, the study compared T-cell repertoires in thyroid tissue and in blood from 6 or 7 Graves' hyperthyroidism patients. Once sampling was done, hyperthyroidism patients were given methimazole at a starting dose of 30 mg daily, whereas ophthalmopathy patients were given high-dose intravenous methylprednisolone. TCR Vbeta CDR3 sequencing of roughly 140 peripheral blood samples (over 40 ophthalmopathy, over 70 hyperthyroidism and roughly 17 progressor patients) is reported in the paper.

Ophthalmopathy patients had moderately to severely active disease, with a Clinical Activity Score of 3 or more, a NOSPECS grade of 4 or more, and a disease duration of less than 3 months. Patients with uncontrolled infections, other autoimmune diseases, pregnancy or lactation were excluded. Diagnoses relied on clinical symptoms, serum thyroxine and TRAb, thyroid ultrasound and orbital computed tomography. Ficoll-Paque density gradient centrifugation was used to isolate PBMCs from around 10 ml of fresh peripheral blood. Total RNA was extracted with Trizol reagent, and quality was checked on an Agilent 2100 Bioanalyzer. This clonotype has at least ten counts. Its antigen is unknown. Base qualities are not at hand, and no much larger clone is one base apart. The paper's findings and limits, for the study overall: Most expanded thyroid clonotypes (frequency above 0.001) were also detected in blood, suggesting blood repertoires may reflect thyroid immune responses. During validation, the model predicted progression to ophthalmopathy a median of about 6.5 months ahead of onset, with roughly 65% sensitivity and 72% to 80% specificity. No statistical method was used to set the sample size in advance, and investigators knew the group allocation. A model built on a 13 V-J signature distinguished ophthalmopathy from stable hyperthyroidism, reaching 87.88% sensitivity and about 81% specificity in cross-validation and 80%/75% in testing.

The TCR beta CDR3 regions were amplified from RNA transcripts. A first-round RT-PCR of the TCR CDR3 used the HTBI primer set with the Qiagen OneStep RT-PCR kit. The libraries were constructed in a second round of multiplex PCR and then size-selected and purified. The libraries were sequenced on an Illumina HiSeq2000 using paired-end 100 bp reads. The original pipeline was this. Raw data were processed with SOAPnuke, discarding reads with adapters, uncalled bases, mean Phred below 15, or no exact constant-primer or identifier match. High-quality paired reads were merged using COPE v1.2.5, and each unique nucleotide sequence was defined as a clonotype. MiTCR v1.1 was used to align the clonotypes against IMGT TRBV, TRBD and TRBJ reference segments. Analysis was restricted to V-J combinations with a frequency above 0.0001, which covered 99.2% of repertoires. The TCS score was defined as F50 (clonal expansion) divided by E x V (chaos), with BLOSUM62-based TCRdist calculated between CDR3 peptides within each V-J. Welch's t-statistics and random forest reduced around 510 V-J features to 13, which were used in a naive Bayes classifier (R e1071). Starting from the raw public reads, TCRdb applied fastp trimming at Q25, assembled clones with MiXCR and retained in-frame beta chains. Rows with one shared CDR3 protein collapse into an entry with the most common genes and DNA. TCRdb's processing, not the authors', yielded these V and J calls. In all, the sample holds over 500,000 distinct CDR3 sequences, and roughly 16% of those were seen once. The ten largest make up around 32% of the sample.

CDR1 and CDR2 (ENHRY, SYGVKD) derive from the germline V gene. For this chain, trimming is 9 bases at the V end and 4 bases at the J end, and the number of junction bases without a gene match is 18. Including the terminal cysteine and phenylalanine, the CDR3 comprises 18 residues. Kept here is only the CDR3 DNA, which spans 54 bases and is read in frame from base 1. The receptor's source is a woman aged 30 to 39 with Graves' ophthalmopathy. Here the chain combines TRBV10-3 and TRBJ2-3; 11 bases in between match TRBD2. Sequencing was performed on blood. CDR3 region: CAILSRKILAGEADTQYF. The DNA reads TGTGCCATTCTTTCTCGAAAGATACTAGCGGGAGAAGCAGATACGCAGTATTTT.